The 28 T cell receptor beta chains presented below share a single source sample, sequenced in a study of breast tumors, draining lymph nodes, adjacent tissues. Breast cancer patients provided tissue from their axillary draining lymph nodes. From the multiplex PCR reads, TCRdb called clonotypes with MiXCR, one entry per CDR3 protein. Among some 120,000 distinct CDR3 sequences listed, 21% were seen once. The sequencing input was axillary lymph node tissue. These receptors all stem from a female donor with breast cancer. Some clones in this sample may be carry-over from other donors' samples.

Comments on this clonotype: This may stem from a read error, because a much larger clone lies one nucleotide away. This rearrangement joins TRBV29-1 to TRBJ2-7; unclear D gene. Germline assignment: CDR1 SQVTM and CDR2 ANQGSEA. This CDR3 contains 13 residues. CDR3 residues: CSATSDSVHEQNF. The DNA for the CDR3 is TGCAGCGCGACATCGGATTCGGTCCACGAGCAGAACTTC.

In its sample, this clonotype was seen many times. This CDR3 reads CASSFARQVLGNTIYF. Written as DNA, the CDR3 is TGTGCCAGCAGCTTCGCCCGACAGGTTCTAGGGAACACCATATATTTT. The chain links TRBV7-8 to TRBJ1-3; a possible D gene is TRBD1 (6 bases). This CDR3 contains 16 residues. Trimming shortened V by 3 bases and J by 7 bases, and 19 bases separated the two germline ends. Germline CDR1 reads SGHVS; CDR2 reads FQNEAQ.

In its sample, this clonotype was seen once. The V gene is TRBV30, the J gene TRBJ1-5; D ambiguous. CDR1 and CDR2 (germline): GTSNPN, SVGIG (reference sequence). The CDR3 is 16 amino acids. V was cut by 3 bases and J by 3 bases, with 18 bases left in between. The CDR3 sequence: CAWSPQSRTVNQPQHF. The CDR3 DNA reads TGTGCCTGGAGCCCACAGTCCCGGACGGTCAATCAGCCCCAGCATTTT.

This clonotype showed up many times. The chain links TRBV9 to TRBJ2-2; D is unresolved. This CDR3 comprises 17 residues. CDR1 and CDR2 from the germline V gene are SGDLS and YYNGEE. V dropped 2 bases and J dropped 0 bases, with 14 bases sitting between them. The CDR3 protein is CASSVRATAANTGELFF. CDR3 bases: TGTGCCAGCAGCGTTAGGGCAACTGCCGCGAACACCGGGGAGCTGTTTTTT.

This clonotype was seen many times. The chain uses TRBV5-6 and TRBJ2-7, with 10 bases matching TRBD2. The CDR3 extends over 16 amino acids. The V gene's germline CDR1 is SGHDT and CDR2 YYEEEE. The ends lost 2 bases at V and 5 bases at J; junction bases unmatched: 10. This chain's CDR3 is CASSFKSLAGVHEQYF. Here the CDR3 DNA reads TGTGCCAGCAGCTTTAAGAGCCTAGCGGGAGTTCACGAGCAGTACTTC.

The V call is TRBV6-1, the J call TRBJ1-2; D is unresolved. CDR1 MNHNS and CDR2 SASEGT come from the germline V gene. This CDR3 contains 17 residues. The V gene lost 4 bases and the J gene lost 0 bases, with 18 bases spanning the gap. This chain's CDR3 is CASSVKRVQASNYGYTF. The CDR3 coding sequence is TGTGCCAGCAGTGTAAAAAGAGTCCAGGCATCTAACTATGGCTACACCTTC.

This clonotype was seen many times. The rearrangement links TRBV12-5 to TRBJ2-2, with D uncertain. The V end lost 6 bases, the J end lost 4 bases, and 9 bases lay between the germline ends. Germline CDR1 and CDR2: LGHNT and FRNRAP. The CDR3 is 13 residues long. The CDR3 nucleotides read TGTGCTAGTGGACCTCCAGGCACCGGGGAGCTGTTTTTT. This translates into CASGPPGTGELFF.

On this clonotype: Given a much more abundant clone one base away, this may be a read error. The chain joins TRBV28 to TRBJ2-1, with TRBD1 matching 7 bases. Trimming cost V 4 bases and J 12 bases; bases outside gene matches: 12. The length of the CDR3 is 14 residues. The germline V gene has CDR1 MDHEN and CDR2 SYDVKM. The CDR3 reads CASSSYLGDSGQFF. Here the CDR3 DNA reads TGTGCCAGCAGTTCATATTTAGGGGACAGCGGGCAGTTCTTC.

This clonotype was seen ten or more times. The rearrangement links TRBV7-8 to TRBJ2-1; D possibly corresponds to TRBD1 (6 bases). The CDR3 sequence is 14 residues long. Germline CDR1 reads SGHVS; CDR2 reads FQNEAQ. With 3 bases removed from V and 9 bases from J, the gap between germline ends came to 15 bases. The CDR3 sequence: CASSFLTGYGEQFF. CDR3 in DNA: TGTGCCAGCAGCTTCCTTACAGGGTACGGTGAGCAGTTCTTC.

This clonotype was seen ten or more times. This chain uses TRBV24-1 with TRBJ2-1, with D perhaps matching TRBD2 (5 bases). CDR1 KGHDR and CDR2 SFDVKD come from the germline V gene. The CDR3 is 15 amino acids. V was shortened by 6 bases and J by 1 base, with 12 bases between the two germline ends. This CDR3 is CATSSSEWSYNEQFF. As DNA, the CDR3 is TGTGCCACCAGTAGTAGCGAGTGGTCCTACAATGAGCAGTTCTTC.

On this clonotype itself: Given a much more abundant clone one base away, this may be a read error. The CDR3 nucleotides are TGTGCCAGCGGACCTAGGGTCCAGGCTGGAAACACCATATATTTT. Its translation is CASGPRVQAGNTIYF. V and J are TRBV12-3 or TRBV12-4 and TRBJ1-3, with unresolved D. The CDR3 length is 15 residues. V shed 8 bases and J shed 2 bases, with 16 bases lying between them.

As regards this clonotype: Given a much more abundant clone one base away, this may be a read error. CDR3 region: CASSQSLAGVAYF. In nucleotides, the CDR3 is TGTGCCAGCAGCCAGTCACTAGCGGGAGTTGCGTACTTC. This sequence joins TRBV3-1 and TRBJ2-7; 11 bases are a match to TRBD2. The CDR3 loop spans 13 amino acids. Germline lookup yields CDR1 LGHDT and CDR2 YNNKEL (reference sequence). With V trimmed by 3 bases and J by 12 bases, 7 bases remained unmatched.

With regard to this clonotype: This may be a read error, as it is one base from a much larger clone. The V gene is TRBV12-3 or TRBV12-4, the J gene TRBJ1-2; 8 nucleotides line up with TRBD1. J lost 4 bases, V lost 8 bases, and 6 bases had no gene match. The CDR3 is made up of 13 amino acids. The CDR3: CASGRQGSYGYTF. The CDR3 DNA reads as TGTGCCAGCGGCCGACAGGGGAGCTATGGCTACACCTTC.

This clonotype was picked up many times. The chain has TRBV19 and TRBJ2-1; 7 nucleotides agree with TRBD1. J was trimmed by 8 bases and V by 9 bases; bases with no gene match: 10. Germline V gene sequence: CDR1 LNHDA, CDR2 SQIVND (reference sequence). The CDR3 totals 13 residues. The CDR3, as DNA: TGTGCCAGCGGACAGGCCCTAGTGGATGAGCAGTTCTTC. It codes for CASGQALVDEQFF.

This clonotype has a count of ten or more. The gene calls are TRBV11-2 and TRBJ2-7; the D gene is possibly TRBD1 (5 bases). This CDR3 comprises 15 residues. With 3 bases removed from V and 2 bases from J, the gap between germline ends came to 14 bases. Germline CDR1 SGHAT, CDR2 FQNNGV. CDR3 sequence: CASSFFGPGTYEQYF. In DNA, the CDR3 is TGTGCCAGCAGCTTCTTTGGGCCAGGGACCTACGAGCAGTACTTC.

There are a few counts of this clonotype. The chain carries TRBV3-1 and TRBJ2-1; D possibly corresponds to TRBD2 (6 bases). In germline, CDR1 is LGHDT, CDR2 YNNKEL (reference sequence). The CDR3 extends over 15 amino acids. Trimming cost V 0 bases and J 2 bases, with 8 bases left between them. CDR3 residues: CASSQEGLPYNEQFF. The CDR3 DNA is TGTGCCAGCAGCCAAGAGGGACTCCCCTACAATGAGCAGTTCTTC.

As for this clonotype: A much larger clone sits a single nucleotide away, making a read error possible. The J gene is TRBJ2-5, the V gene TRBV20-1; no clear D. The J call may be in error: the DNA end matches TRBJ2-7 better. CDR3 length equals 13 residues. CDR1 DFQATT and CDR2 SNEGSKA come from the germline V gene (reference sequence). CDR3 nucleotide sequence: TGCAGTGCTAGAGATCGGACCCTCCTCGAGCAGTACTTC. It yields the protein CSARDRTLLEQYF.

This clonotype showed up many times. The CDR3 sequence is CSAIPPGLAQDTQYF. The CDR3 nucleotides are TGCAGTGCTATTCCTCCGGGACTAGCCCAGGATACGCAGTATTTT. This rearrangement joins TRBV20-1 to TRBJ2-3, with 9 bases aligning to TRBD2. V dropped 4 bases and J dropped 6; count of bases not matched to a gene: 11. CDR3 length: 15 residues. The V gene's germline CDR1 is DFQATT and CDR2 SNEGSKA (reference sequence).

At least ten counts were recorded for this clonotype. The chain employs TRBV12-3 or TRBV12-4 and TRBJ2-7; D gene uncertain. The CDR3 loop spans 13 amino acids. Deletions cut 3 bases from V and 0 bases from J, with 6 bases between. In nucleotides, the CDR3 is TGTGCCAGCAGTTTTTCCATCTCCTACGAGCAGTACTTC. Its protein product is CASSFSISYEQYF.

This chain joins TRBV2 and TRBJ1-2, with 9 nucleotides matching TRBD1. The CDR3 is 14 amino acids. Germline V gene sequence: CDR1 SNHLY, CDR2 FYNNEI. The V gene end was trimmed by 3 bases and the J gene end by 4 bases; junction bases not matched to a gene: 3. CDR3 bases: TGTGCCAGCAGTGACTGGACAGGGGTCTATGGCTACACCTTC. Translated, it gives CASSDWTGVYGYTF.

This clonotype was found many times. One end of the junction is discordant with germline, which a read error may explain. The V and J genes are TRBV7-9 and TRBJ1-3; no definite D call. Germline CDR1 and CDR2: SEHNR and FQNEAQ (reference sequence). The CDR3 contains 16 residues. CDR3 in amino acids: CASSLGRPHSRNTIYF. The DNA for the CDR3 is TGTGCCAGCAGCTTAGGAAGACCCCACTCTAGAAACACCATATATTTT.

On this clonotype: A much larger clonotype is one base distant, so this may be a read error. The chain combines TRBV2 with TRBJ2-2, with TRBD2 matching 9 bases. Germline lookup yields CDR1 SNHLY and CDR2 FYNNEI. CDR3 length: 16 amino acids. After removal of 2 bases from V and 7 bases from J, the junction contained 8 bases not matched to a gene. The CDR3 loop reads CASSEWLAGDIGELFF. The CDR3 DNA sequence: TGTGCCAGCAGTGAATGGTTAGCGGGAGACATCGGGGAGCTGTTTTTT.

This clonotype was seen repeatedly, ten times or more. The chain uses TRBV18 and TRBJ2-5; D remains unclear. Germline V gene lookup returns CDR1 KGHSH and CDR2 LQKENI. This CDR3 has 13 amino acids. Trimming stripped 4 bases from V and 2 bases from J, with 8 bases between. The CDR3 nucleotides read TGTGCCAGCTCACGGGAAAGACAAGAGACCCAGTACTTC. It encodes CASSRERQETQYF.

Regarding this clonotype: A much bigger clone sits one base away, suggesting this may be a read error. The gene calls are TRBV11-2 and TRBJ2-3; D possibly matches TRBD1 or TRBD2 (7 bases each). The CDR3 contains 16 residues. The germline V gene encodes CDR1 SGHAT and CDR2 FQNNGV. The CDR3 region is CASSVQGGGPTDAQYF. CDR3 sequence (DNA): TGTGCCAGCAGCGTCCAGGGGGGGGGCCCCACAGATGCGCAGTATTTT.

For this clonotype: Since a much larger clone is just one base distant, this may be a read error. The DNA for the CDR3 is TGTGCCAGCAGGACGGACACAGGGGGGACCCAGTACTTC. Translating gives CASRTDTGGTQYF. The gene calls are TRBV13 and TRBJ2-5, with 8 bases aligning to TRBD1. J gave up 7 bases and V 6 bases, and 7 bases lay outside the gene matches. This CDR3 has 13 amino acids. Germline loops: CDR1 PRHDT, CDR2 FYEKMQ (reference sequence).

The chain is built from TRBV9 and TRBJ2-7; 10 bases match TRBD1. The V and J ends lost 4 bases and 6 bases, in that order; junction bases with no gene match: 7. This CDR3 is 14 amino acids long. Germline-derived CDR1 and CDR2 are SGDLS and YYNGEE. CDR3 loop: CASSPAGTGAEQYF. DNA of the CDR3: TGTGCCAGCAGCCCTGCAGGGACAGGGGCCGAGCAGTACTTC.

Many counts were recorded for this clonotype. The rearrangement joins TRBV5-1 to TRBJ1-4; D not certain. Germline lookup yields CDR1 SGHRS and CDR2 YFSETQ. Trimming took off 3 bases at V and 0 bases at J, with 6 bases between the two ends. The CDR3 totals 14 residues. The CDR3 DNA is TGCGCCAGCAGCTATAGGGCAACTAATGAAAAACTGTTTTTT. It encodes CASSYRATNEKLFF.

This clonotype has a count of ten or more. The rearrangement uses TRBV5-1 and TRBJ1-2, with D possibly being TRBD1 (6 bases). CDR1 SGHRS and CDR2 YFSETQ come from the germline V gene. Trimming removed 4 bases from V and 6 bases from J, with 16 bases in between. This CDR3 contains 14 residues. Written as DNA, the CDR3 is TGCGCCAGCAGCGCATCACAGGGTTGGGATGGCTACACCTTC. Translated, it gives CASSASQGWDGYTF.